This is a list of T cell receptor beta chains from one sample in a study of CD8 T cells in Susac syndrome. One entry per CDR3 protein results from TCRdb running MiXCR on the immunoSEQ multiplex PCR reads. This table holds 150,000 to 200,000 distinct CDR3 sequences, about 92% found once. Sequenced sample: CD4+ T cells from PBMCs. The receptor source for this set is a human donor in good health. Each CDR3 is given with its conserved first and last residue.

v_gene: TRBV28; j_gene: TRBJ1-1; CDR3aa: CASSLFPEAFF
v_gene: TRBV5-1; j_gene: TRBJ1-5; CDR3aa: CASSLGGQAGQPQHF
v_gene: TRBV18; j_gene: TRBJ2-7; CDR3aa: CASSPTGVDSEQYF
v_gene: TRBV29-1; j_gene: TRBJ2-3; CDR3aa: CSVITGGPTDTQYF
v_gene: TRBV6-5; j_gene: TRBJ2-7; CDR3aa: CASTSDSYEQYF
v_gene: TRBV20-1; j_gene: TRBJ1-4; CDR3aa: CSASRKVGEKLFF
v_gene: TRBV20-1; j_gene: TRBJ2-5; CDR3aa: CSVSPGRLETQYF
v_gene: TRBV20-1; j_gene: TRBJ1-3; CDR3aa: CSARDPTGHGNTIYF
v_gene: TRBV4-3; j_gene: TRBJ2-5; CDR3aa: CASSQTPTGQETQYF
v_gene: TRBV28; j_gene: TRBJ2-2; CDR3aa: CASSPEDTGELFF
v_gene: TRBV4-1; j_gene: TRBJ2-2; CDR3aa: CASSQEGLAGGHGELFF
v_gene: TRBV2; j_gene: TRBJ1-1; CDR3aa: CASGQEDLNTEAFF
v_gene: TRBV6-1; j_gene: TRBJ1-3; CDR3aa: CASSEGTGGGNTIYF
v_gene: TRBV28; j_gene: TRBJ2-7; CDR3aa: CASSSAGTGNYEQYF
v_gene: TRBV10-2; j_gene: TRBJ2-3; CDR3aa: CASLQQLSTQYF
v_gene: TRBV6-5; j_gene: TRBJ2-5; CDR3aa: CASRLGQSQETQYF
v_gene: TRBV10-2; j_gene: TRBJ1-5; CDR3aa: CASSARGNQPQHF
v_gene: TRBV20-1; j_gene: TRBJ1-1; CDR3aa: CSARDRANTEAFF
v_gene: TRBV5-4; j_gene: TRBJ2-5; CDR3aa: CASSLEGGGETQYF
v_gene: TRBV29-1; j_gene: TRBJ1-1; CDR3aa: CSVFGIRGSVTEAFF
v_gene: TRBV6-5; j_gene: TRBJ1-4; CDR3aa: CASSDRGREKLFF
v_gene: TRBV2; j_gene: TRBJ2-2; CDR3aa: CASSELAGVPGELFF
v_gene: TRBV9; j_gene: TRBJ2-2; CDR3aa: CASSVGSGQTNTGELFF
v_gene: TRBV6-5; j_gene: TRBJ1-3; CDR3aa: CASSYGPGEANTIYF
v_gene: TRBV24-1; j_gene: TRBJ2-1; CDR3aa: CATSQGSADEQFF
v_gene: TRBV29-1; j_gene: TRBJ2-3; CDR3aa: CSVEETGADTQYF
v_gene: TRBV28; j_gene: TRBJ1-1; CDR3aa: CASSSRQGSYDTEAFF
v_gene: TRBV30; j_gene: TRBJ1-1; CDR3aa: CAWGVNTEAFF
v_gene: TRBV19; j_gene: TRBJ1-4; CDR3aa: CASTFRGRDEKLFF
v_gene: TRBV4-1; j_gene: TRBJ2-6; CDR3aa: CASSYSGALVLTF